This TCR beta chain originates from a study of blood T cell repertoires in COVID-19. About the study: COVID-19 samples, acute and convalescent, were from the United States, Italy and Spain. Sources were T cells, B-cell-depleted T cells, or PBMCs; the material itself was cDNA or gDNA.

Per the study methods: Counts of nucleated cells, estimated from reference gene primer amplification, were obtained. Sequencing was performed with immunoSEQ multiplex PCR; in TCRdb, only in-frame clones are kept and a portion is missing. V and J calls and clone size follow that table, whereas D and trimming were derived from the DNA. The sample carries 90,000 to 120,000 clones, more than 75% recorded once. The V and J ends lost 4 bases and 2 bases, in that order; junction bases with no gene match: 5. CDR1 and CDR2 (germline): KGHSH, LQKENI. There are 16 residues in the CDR3. The rearrangement links TRBV18 to TRBJ2-1, with 10 positions matching TRBD2. The sequence derives from a human donor in a cohort sampled during active COVID-19. The sample consisted of peripheral blood. The CDR3 region is CASSLVAGGTYNEQFF. The CDR3 nucleotides read TGTGCCAGCTCACTAGTAGCGGGAGGTACCTACAATGAGCAGTTCTTC. Using reference TRBV18 and TRBJ2-1 for the parts outside the CDR3, the full variable domain is NAGVMQNPRHLVRRRGQEARLRCSPMKGHSHVYWYRQLPEEGLKFMVYLQKENIIDESGMPKERFSAEFPKEGPSILRIQQVVRGDSAAYFCASSLVAGGTYNEQFFGPGTRLTVL.